This TCR beta chain was documented in a study of blood T cell repertoires in COVID-19. The overall study: The samples span acute and convalescent COVID-19 from the United States, Italy and Spain. The analysed material was cDNA or gDNA that came from T cells, B-cell-depleted T cells, or PBMCs.

This clone was seen just once. Trimming pared 2 bases from V and 8 bases from J, leaving 9 bases between. CDR1 and CDR2 from the germline V gene are SEHNR and FQNEAQ (reference sequence). The CDR3 has 12 amino acids. Authors' analysis steps: Researchers report that nucleated cell counts were estimated from reference gene primer amplification. Data came from immunoSEQ multiplex PCR; TCRdb stores just in-frame clones and leaves some out. V and J calls and clone size are copied from that table; D and trimming were computed from the DNA. The table has around 42,000 clones, about 88% seen once. The sequence was obtained from a woman aged 70-85 years in a cohort sampled during active COVID-19. The rearrangement joins TRBV7-9 to TRBJ1-2, with D possibly matching TRBD1 (6 bases). The material sequenced was peripheral blood. The CDR3 DNA follows: TGTGCCAGCAGCTTACCAGGGGTAGGCTACACCTTC. Translated: CASSLPGVGYTF.